The 21 T cell receptor beta chains reported below all come from one sample, sequenced in a study of technical replicates of blood from a few donors. Sequenced by immunoSEQ multiplex PCR; TCRdb stores in-frame clones only, minus some. The sample yields around 72,000 clones, around 91% seen once. Material: T cells isolated from PBMCs. The receptors here all came from a human donor in good health.

The rearrangement joins TRBV7-9 to TRBJ2-7, with TRBD2 identical over 10 bases. Per germline, CDR1 SEHNR and CDR2 FQNEAQ (reference sequence). This CDR3 is built from 15 residues. J gave up 4 bases and V 5 bases, and 8 bases lay outside the gene matches. CDR3: CASSASSGRVYEQYF. The DNA of the CDR3 is TGTGCCAGCAGCGCTTCTAGCGGGAGAGTATACGAGCAGTACTTC.

The chain couples TRBV30 to TRBJ2-2; perhaps TRBD1 as D (6 bases). Germline CDR1 GTSNPN, CDR2 SVGIG (reference sequence). The germline V and J ends were trimmed by 1 base and 7 bases, with 13 bases remaining between them. The CDR3 has 14 amino acids. This CDR3 reads CAWSEQGWSGELFF. The CDR3 DNA is TGTGCCTGGAGTGAACAGGGATGGAGCGGGGAGCTGTTTTTT.

This chain uses TRBV9 with TRBJ1-5; 7 nucleotides align to TRBD1. The CDR3 is 15 amino acids. The germline V gene has CDR1 SGDLS and CDR2 YYNGEE. V lost 0 bases and J lost 0; bases outside the gene matches: 0. CDR3 amino acids: CASSVAGGSNQPQHF. CDR3 bases: TGTGCCAGCAGCGTAGCAGGGGGTAGCAATCAGCCCCAGCATTTT.

The V gene is TRBV27, the J gene TRBJ2-1, with a possible D match to TRBD1 (5 bases). The V end was cut by 2 bases, the J end by 8 bases, with 13 bases between. The CDR3 totals 14 residues. Looked up from germline, CDR1 is MNHEY and CDR2 is SMNVEV (reference sequence). The CDR3 sequence: CASSLRAGLHEQFF. The CDR3 DNA is TGTGCCAGCAGTTTAAGGGCAGGGCTACATGAGCAGTTCTTC.

The CDR3 protein is CASKTSGHFYEQYF. The CDR3 DNA reads as TGTGCCAGCAAGACTAGCGGCCACTTCTACGAGCAGTACTTC. This chain uses TRBV27 with TRBJ2-7; 9 bases fit TRBD2. The V and J ends lost 7 bases and 3 bases, in that order; junction bases with no gene match: 7. Germline V lookup: CDR1 MNHEY, CDR2 SMNVEV (reference sequence). The CDR3 is 14 amino acids.

V and J are TRBV6-1 and TRBJ2-2; tentative D call: TRBD1 (5 bases). V was cut by 3 bases and J by 8 bases, with 16 bases left in between. Germline V gene sequence: CDR1 MNHNS, CDR2 SASEGT. The CDR3 is 15 amino acids. CDR3 protein: CASSDRGGNIGELFF. In DNA, the CDR3 is TGTGCCAGCAGTGATAGGGGTGGGAATATAGGGGAGCTGTTTTTT.

V and J are TRBV18 and TRBJ2-5; 8 bases align to TRBD2. Trimming took 1 base from V and 2 from J; bases not matched to a gene: 0. Germline loops: CDR1 KGHSH, CDR2 LQKENI. The CDR3 is 14 amino acids. CDR3 sequence: CASSPRGGQETQYF. The CDR3 nucleotides read TGTGCCAGCTCACCACGCGGGGGGCAAGAGACCCAGTACTTC.

The rearrangement uses TRBV29-1 and TRBJ1-2; D is uncertain. The CDR3 spans 13 residues. Trimming removed 4 bases at V and 4 bases at J, with 13 bases between. Germline CDR1 reads SQVTM; CDR2 reads ANQGSEA. CDR3 protein: CSVVDEGGYGYTF. Written as DNA, the CDR3 is TGCAGCGTTGTTGACGAGGGCGGCTATGGCTACACCTTC. Full variable domain (outside the CDR3, taken from reference TRBV29-1 and TRBJ1-2): SAVISQKPSRDICQRGTSLTIQCQVDSQVTMMFWYRQQPGQSLTLIATANQGSEATYESGFVIDKFPISRPNLTFSTLTVSNMSPEDSSIYLCSVVDEGGYGYTFGSGTRLTVV.

The chain uses TRBV11-3 and TRBJ2-3; 11 bases fit TRBD2. From germline, CDR1 is SGHNT and CDR2 YENEEA. The CDR3 loop spans 17 amino acids. V was clipped by 5 bases and J by 9 bases; unmatched bases: 16. In DNA, the CDR3 is TGTGCCAGCAGCCAAGGGGCTAGCGGGAGGCTGTACGGGACGCAGTATTTT. This gives the protein CASSQGASGRLYGTQYF.

This clone was counted once. The chain employs TRBV2 and TRBJ2-7; D is possibly TRBD2 (5 bases). CDR1 is SNHLY, CDR2 FYNNEI, per germline. The CDR3 spans 14 residues. V lost 0 bases and J lost 0, with 6 bases in between. CDR3 amino acids: CASSEAGSSYEQYF. In nucleotides, the CDR3 is TGTGCCAGCAGTGAAGCGGGGAGCTCCTACGAGCAGTACTTC.

V gene TRBV30 combines with J gene TRBJ2-1; 10 nucleotides match TRBD2. This CDR3 spans 12 amino acids. J was trimmed by 7 bases and V by 5 bases; bases with no gene match: 2. Germline assignment: CDR1 GTSNPN and CDR2 SVGIG (reference sequence). CDR3 region: CAWLLAGNEQFF. As DNA, the CDR3 is TGTGCCTGGTTACTAGCGGGGAATGAGCAGTTCTTC.

V and J are TRBV27 and TRBJ1-3, with D unclear. V was pared by 1 base and J by 3 bases, with 7 bases between. Germline V gene sequence: CDR1 MNHEY, CDR2 SMNVEV (reference sequence). This CDR3 region has 14 residues. CDR3 residues: CASSLLASGNTIYF. DNA of the CDR3: TGTGCCAGCAGTTTATTAGCCAGTGGAAACACCATATATTTT.

This sequence joins TRBV11-2 and TRBJ2-7, with D uncertain. Germline CDR1 SGHAT, CDR2 FQNNGV. V lost 1 base to trimming and J lost 6 bases, with 7 bases between them. This CDR3 has 12 residues. The DNA for the CDR3 is TGTGCCAGCAGCTTAGGGCTCTCCGAGCAGTACTTC. It specifies CASSLGLSEQYF.

CDR3 bases: TGTGCCAGCAGCTTAGGGGCAGGCACAGATACGCAGTATTTT. Its protein product is CASSLGAGTDTQYF. This chain links TRBV11-3 with TRBJ2-3, with D hard to call. Germline loops: CDR1 SGHNT, CDR2 YENEEA. The CDR3 totals 14 residues. The V gene lost 1 base and the J gene lost 1 base, with 6 bases spanning the gap. Complete variable domain (other parts from reference TRBV11-3 and TRBJ2-3): EAGVVQSPRYKIIEKKQPVAFWCNPISGHNTLYWYLQNLGQGPELLIRYENEEAVDDSQLPKDRFSAERLKGVDSTLKIQPAELGDSAVYLCASSLGAGTDTQYFGPGTRLTVL.

This chain connects TRBV2 to TRBJ2-1; possible D gene TRBD1, 5 bases. This CDR3 has 11 residues. Trimming left V 5 bases short and J 12 bases short, with 11 bases between. The germline V gene encodes CDR1 SNHLY and CDR2 FYNNEI. CDR3 sequence (DNA): TGTGCCAGCAGTTCAGGGTATGGGCAGTTCTTC. This codes for CASSSGYGQFF.

The CDR3 DNA reads as TGCGCCAGCAGCTCCAGGACAGGATCCTACGAGCAGTACTTC. Encoded protein: CASSSRTGSYEQYF. The chain recombines TRBV5-1 with TRBJ2-7; 7 bases are a match to TRBD1. The J segment lost 1 base and the V segment lost 3 bases, leaving 4 bases of the junction unmatched. Germline V gene sequence: CDR1 SGHRS, CDR2 YFSETQ. The CDR3 covers 14 residues.

The V call is TRBV4-3, the J call TRBJ2-1, with 7 bases identical to TRBD1. This CDR3 spans 15 amino acids. The ends lost 2 bases at V and 8 bases at J; junction bases unmatched: 9. Germline V gene data show CDR1 as LGHNA and CDR2 as YSLEER. This CDR3 is CASSQLIGTVHEQFF. The CDR3 nucleotides read TGCGCCAGCAGCCAATTAATCGGGACAGTGCATGAGCAGTTCTTC.

The chain carries TRBV14 and TRBJ2-3, with 11 bases fitting TRBD2. CDR1 SGHDN and CDR2 FVKESK come from the germline V gene. V lost 2 bases to trimming and J lost 4 bases; unmatched junction nucleotides: 8. This CDR3 contains 17 residues. The CDR3 reads CASSQIRLAGGADTQYF. The CDR3 DNA is TGTGCCAGCAGCCAAATAAGGCTAGCGGGAGGAGCAGATACGCAGTATTTT.

V gene TRBV28 combines with J gene TRBJ2-7; D possibly corresponds to TRBD1 (6 bases). This CDR3 has 14 residues. The V and J ends lost 2 bases and 6 bases respectively, with 14 bases between them. Germline loops: CDR1 MDHEN, CDR2 SYDVKM. This CDR3 reads CASSLIWAGAEQYF. The CDR3 DNA is TGTGCCAGCAGTTTAATCTGGGCAGGGGCCGAGCAGTACTTC.

The rearrangement uses TRBV5-5 and TRBJ1-1, with D perhaps matching TRBD1 (6 bases). V shed 4 bases and J shed 3 bases, with 7 bases lying between them. Germline V CDR1 and CDR2: SGHKS, YYEKEE (reference sequence). This CDR3 region has 12 residues. The CDR3 is CASSGQHTEAFF. The CDR3 nucleotides read TGTGCCAGCAGCGGACAGCACACTGAAGCTTTCTTT.

This clone was seen only once. The chain uses TRBV27 and TRBJ2-1; 7 bases are shared with TRBD2. This CDR3 has 14 residues. From germline, CDR1 is MNHEY and CDR2 SMNVEV (reference sequence). Trimming cost V 7 bases and J 0 bases; bases outside gene matches: 3. In DNA, the CDR3 is TGTGCCAGCAAGCGCGGGAGCTCCTACAATGAGCAGTTCTTC. Translation gives CASKRGSSYNEQFF.